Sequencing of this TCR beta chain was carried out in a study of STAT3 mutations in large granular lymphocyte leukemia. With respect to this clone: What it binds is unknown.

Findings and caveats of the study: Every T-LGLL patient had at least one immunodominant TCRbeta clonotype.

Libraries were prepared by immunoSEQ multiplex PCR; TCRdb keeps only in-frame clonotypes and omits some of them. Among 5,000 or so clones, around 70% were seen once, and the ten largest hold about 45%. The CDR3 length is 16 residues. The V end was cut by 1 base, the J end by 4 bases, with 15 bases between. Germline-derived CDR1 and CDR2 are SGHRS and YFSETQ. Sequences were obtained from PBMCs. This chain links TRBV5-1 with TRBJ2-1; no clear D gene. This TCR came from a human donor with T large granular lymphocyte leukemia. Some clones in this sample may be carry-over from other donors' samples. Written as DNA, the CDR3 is TGCGCCAGCAGCTTGAGGAGTCTTGCGGAATACAATGAGCAGTTCTTC. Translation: CASSLRSLAEYNEQFF.